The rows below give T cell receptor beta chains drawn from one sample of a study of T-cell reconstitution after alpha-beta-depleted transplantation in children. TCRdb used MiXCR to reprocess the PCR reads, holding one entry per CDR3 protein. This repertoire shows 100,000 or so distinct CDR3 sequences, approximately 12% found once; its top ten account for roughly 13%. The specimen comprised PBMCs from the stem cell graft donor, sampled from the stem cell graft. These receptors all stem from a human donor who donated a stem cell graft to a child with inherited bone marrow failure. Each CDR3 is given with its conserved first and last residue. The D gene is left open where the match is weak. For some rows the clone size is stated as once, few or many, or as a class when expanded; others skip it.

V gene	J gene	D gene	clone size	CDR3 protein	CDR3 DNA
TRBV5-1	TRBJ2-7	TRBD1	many	CASSLTGYTSYEQYF	TGCGCCAGCAGCCTGACAGGGTACACCTCCTACGAGCAGTACTTC
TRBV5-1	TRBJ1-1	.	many	CASSLETANTEAFF	TGCGCCAGCAGCTTGGAAACAGCCAACACTGAAGCTTTCTTT
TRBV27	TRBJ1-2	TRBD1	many	CASSSSGGYYGYTF	TGTGCCAGCAGTTCCTCAGGGGGCTACTATGGCTACACCTTC
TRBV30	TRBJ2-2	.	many	CAWKTGQHTGELFF	TGTGCCTGGAAAACAGGGCAACACACCGGGGAGCTGTTTTTT
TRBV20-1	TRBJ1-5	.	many	CSARASTGIDNQPQHF	TGCAGTGCTAGAGCTTCGACCGGGATCGACAATCAGCCCCAGCATTTT
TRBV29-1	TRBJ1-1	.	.	CSVVVNTEAFF	TGCAGCGTTGTGGTTAACACTGAAGCTTTCTTT
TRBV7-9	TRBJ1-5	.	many	CASSIVGDQPQHF	TGTGCCAGCAGCATAGTCGGAGATCAGCCCCAGCATTTT
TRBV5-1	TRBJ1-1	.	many	CASSLSGQYTEAFF	TGCGCCAGCAGCTTGAGCGGACAATACACTGAAGCTTTCTTT
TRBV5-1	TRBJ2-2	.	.	CASSPDPSGGTGELFF	TGCGCCAGCAGCCCAGACCCCTCCGGGGGCACCGGGGAGCTGTTTTTT
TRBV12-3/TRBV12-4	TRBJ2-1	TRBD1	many	CASSDLLDREAYNEQFF	TGTGCCAGCAGTGACCTTCTGGACAGGGAGGCCTACAATGAGCAGTTCTTC
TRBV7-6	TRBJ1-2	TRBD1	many	CASSPGQGIYGYTF	TGTGCCAGCAGCCCGGGACAGGGGATCTATGGCTACACCTTC
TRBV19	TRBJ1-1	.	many	CASSILEGTEAFF	TGTGCCAGTAGTATCCTTGAGGGCACTGAAGCTTTCTTT
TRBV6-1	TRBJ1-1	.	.	CASRADGRGTEAFF	TGTGCCAGCAGGGCCGATGGGCGGGGGACTGAAGCTTTCTTT
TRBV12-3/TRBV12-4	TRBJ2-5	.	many	CASSAGQFLGETQYF	TGTGCCAGCAGTGCGGGACAGTTTCTAGGGGAGACCCAGTACTTC
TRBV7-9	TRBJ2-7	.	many	CASSPARTWRSEQYF	TGTGCCAGCAGCCCAGCTCGGACCTGGAGGAGCGAGCAGTACTTC
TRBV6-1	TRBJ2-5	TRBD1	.	CASSDDREETQYF	TGTGCCAGCAGTGATGACAGGGAAGAGACCCAGTACTTC
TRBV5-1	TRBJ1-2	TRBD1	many	CASSLLGTGDGYTF	TGCGCCAGCAGCTTGCTCGGGACAGGGGATGGCTACACCTTC
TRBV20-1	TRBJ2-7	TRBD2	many	CSATLAGELHEQYF	TGCAGTGCTACCCTAGCGGGAGAGCTCCACGAGCAGTACTTC
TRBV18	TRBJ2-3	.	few	CASSPDRTRTDTQYF	TGTGCCAGCTCACCCGACAGAACCCGCACAGATACGCAGTATTTT
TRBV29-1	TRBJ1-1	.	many	CSARPALMNTEAFF	TGCAGCGCGAGGCCAGCCTTAATGAACACTGAAGCTTTCTTT
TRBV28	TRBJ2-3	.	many	CASSFIGTDTQYF	TGTGCCAGCAGTTTTATAGGGACAGATACGCAGTATTTT
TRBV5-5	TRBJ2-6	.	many	CASSLAGELGANVLTF	TGTGCCAGCAGCTTGGCAGGGGAGCTTGGGGCCAACGTCCTGACTTTC
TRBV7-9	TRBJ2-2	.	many	CASSANTGELFF	TGTGCCAGCAGTGCGAACACCGGGGAGCTGTTTTTT
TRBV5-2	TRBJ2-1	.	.	CAMARVGEQFF	TGTGCCATGGCCAGGGTGGGTGAGCAGTTCTTC
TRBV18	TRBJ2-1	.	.	CASSSEGFYNEQFF	TGTGCCAGCTCATCTGAAGGCTTCTACAATGAGCAGTTCTTC
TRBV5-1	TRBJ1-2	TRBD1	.	CASSLDTGGFGYTF	TGCGCCAGCAGCTTGGACACAGGGGGCTTTGGCTACACCTTC
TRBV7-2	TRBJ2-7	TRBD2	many	CASSFERESEQYF	TGTGCCAGCAGCTTCGAGCGGGAGTCCGAGCAGTACTTC
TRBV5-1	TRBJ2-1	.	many	CASSLDPMGYNEQFF	TGCGCCAGCAGCTTAGACCCTATGGGGTACAATGAGCAGTTCTTC
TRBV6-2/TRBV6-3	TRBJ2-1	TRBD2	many	CASSYPSLAGGLEDEQFF	TGTGCCAGCAGTTACCCCTCCCTAGCGGGGGGGCTAGAAGATGAGCAGTTCTTC
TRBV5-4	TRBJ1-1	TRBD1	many	CASSPRQGWGTEAFF	TGTGCCAGCAGCCCGCGACAGGGATGGGGCACTGAAGCTTTCTTT
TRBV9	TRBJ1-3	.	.	CASSVAGNTIYF	TGTGCCAGCAGCGTAGCCGGAAACACCATATATTTT
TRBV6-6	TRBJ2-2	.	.	CASSYSKGTGELFF	TGTGCCAGCAGTTACTCGAAGGGAACCGGGGAGCTGTTTTTT
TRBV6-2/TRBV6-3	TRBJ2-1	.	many	CASSYLRDGNNEQFF	TGTGCCAGCAGTTACTTGAGGGACGGTAACAATGAGCAGTTCTTC
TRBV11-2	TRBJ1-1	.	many	CASTPPGAEAFF	TGTGCCAGCACCCCCCCAGGGGCTGAAGCTTTCTTT
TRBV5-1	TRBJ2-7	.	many	CASSLNGQGEQYF	TGCGCCAGCAGCTTGAATGGACAAGGCGAGCAGTACTTC
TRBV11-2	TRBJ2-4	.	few	CASSLLLGWGNIQYF	TGTGCCAGCAGCTTACTTCTCGGATGGGGGAACATTCAGTACTTC
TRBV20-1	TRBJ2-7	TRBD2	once	CSATRTGLAEGEQYF	TGCAGTGCTACCCGAACGGGACTAGCGGAGGGCGAGCAGTACTTC
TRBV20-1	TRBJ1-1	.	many	CSAREPFGGAFF	TGCAGTGCTAGAGAGCCCTTCGGAGGAGCTTTCTTT
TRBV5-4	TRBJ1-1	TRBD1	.	CASSLAGAGGPAFF	TGTGCCAGCAGCTTGGCTGGCGCAGGGGGACCCGCTTTCTTT
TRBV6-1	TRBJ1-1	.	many	CASTAGLTEAFF	TGTGCCAGCACGGCAGGGTTGACTGAAGCTTTCTTT
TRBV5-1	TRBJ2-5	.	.	CASSVAGRETQYF	TGCGCCAGCAGCGTGGCGGGTCGGGAGACCCAGTACTTC
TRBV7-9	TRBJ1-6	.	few	CASRSRGSPDSPLHF	TGTGCCAGCAGGTCCCGGGGTTCCCCCGATTCACCCCTCCACTTT
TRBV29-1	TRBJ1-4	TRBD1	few	CSVGTANEKLFF	TGCAGCGTGGGGACAGCAAATGAAAAACTGTTTTTT
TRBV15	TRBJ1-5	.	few	CATSRVRTVGNQPQHF	TGTGCCACCAGCAGAGTGCGGACAGTCGGCAATCAGCCCCAGCATTTT
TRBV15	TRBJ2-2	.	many	CATSRVKYTGELFF	TGTGCCACCAGCAGAGTAAAGTACACCGGGGAGCTGTTTTTT
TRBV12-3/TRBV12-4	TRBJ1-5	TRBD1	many	CASLRRGRNQPQHF	TGTGCCAGCCTTCGCAGGGGGCGCAATCAGCCCCAGCATTTT
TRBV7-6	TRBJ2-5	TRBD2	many	CASSLYRGEAQYF	TGTGCCAGCAGCTTATACCGGGGGGAGGCCCAGTACTTC
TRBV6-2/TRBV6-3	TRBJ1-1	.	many	CASREWANTEAFF	TGTGCCAGCAGGGAATGGGCGAACACTGAAGCTTTCTTT
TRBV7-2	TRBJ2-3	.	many	CASSSGASASTDTQYF	TGTGCCAGCAGCTCAGGGGCCAGCGCGTCGACAGATACGCAGTATTTT
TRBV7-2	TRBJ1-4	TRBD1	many	CASSVRDRGLDEKLFF	TGTGCCAGCAGCGTCCGGGACAGGGGGCTGGATGAAAAACTGTTTTTT
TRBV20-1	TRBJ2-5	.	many	CSAREWGQETQYF	TGCAGTGCTAGAGAATGGGGCCAAGAGACCCAGTACTTC
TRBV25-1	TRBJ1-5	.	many	CASSEGQTSNQPQHF	TGTGCCAGCAGTGAAGGACAGACTAGCAATCAGCCCCAGCATTTT
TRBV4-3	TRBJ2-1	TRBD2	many	CASSQVWGGDEQFF	TGCGCCAGCAGCCAAGTCTGGGGGGGGGATGAGCAGTTCTTC
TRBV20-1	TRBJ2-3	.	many	CSASGWGSGPSTDTQYF	TGCAGTGCTAGCGGATGGGGTAGCGGACCTAGCACAGATACGCAGTATTTT